This entry lists 10 T cell receptor beta chains sequenced from one sample in a study of neurological immune-mediated disorders. TCRdb used MiXCR to reprocess the 5' RACE reads, holding one entry per CDR3 protein. The sample yields 30,000 to 45,000 distinct CDR3 sequences, under 14% seen once. Sequencing was done on a sample of CD4+ T cells from blood. The receptors originated from a woman in her 30s with HTLV-1-associated myelopathy (HAM/TSP).

This clonotype was counted many times. The chain carries TRBV18 and TRBJ1-3; no clear D. This CDR3 comprises 17 residues. CDR1 is KGHSH, CDR2 LQKENI, per germline. Trimming removed 3 bases from V and 0 bases from J, with 15 bases in between. The CDR3 spells CASSPSLEAHSGNTIYF. CDR3 sequence (DNA): TGTGCCAGCTCACCCAGTTTAGAGGCCCACTCTGGAAACACCATATATTTT.

Ten or more counts support this clonotype. V and J are TRBV5-1 and TRBJ2-1, with TRBD2 matching over 10 bases. Per germline, CDR1 SGHRS and CDR2 YFSETQ. The CDR3 runs 16 residues. V gave up 4 bases and J gave up 5 bases; unmatched junction bases: 9. Here the CDR3 DNA reads TGCGCCAGCAGCATCCAAACTAGCGGGGTAAACAATGAGCAGTTCTTC. It encodes CASSIQTSGVNNEQFF.

This clonotype is medium-sized (0.01 to 0.1%). The genes are TRBV5-8 and TRBJ1-5, with D possibly being TRBD1 (6 bases). There are 15 residues in the CDR3. Trimming stripped 5 bases from V and 5 bases from J, with 17 bases between. Germline-derived CDR1 and CDR2 are SGHTS and YDEGEE. This chain's CDR3 is CASSRGTQTDQPQHF. The CDR3 nucleotides are TGTGCCAGCAGTCGCGGGACACAGACCGATCAGCCCCAGCATTTT.

This clonotype was observed at least ten times. V is TRBV5-1 and J is TRBJ1-2; D unresolved. This CDR3 is built from 12 residues. The V end lost 2 bases, the J end lost 5 bases, and 7 bases lay between the germline ends. Germline values: CDR1 SGHRS, CDR2 YFSETQ. This CDR3 reads CASSFLGYGYTF. The CDR3 bases are TGCGCCAGCAGCTTCTTGGGTTATGGCTACACCTTC.

This clonotype has at least ten counts. This chain connects TRBV5-1 to TRBJ2-3; 12 bases map to TRBD2. The CDR3 has 18 amino acids. J gave up 2 bases and V 2 bases, and 9 bases lay outside the gene matches. Germline loops: CDR1 SGHRS, CDR2 YFSETQ. The CDR3 sequence is CASSFAGLAGGDTDTQYF. CDR3 bases: TGCGCCAGCAGCTTCGCCGGGCTAGCGGGGGGGGACACAGATACGCAGTATTTT. Supplemented by reference TRBV5-1 and TRBJ2-3, the full variable domain reads KAGVTQTPRYLIKTRGQQVTLSCSPISGHRSVSWYQQTPGQGLQFLFEYFSETQRNKGNFPGRFSGRQFSNSRSEMNVSTLELGDSALYLCASSFAGLAGGDTDTQYFGPGTRLTVL.

In its sample, this clonotype was seen many times. The rearrangement uses TRBV5-5 and TRBJ2-2, with 7 bases aligning to TRBD1. In germline, CDR1 is SGHKS, CDR2 YYEKEE (reference sequence). After removal of 4 bases from V and 2 bases from J, the junction contained 2 bases not matched to a gene. The CDR3 totals 14 residues. The CDR3 reads CASSRQGNTGELFF. The CDR3 nucleotides are TGTGCCAGCAGCCGACAGGGTAACACCGGGGAGCTGTTTTTT.

The chain couples TRBV12-3 or TRBV12-4 to TRBJ2-1; TRBD2 agrees at 9 bases. J lost 4 bases, V lost 6 bases, and 13 bases had no gene match. The CDR3 has 17 amino acids. CDR3 in DNA: TGTGCCAGCAGGCGGAGCGGGGGGCCCCAACTATACAATGAGCAGTTCTTC. It encodes CASRRSGGPQLYNEQFF.

This clonotype was counted many times. J is TRBJ2-7 and V is TRBV3-1; no clear D. The CDR3 consists of 11 residues. With 0 bases removed from V and 9 bases from J, the gap between germline ends came to 6 bases. Germline CDR1 is LGHDT and CDR2 is YNNKEL (reference sequence). The CDR3 DNA reads TGTGCCAGCAGCCAAGATTCTAGGCAGTACTTC. Its protein is CASSQDSRQYF.

This clonotype was counted many times. CDR3 nucleotides: TGTGCCAGCAGTTTCATCGGGGGTCCCTACAATGAGCAGTTCTTC. It is translated as CASSFIGGPYNEQFF. This chain connects TRBV12-3 or TRBV12-4 to TRBJ2-1; a possible D gene is TRBD2 (6 bases). V dropped 3 bases and J dropped 2 bases, with 11 bases sitting between them. This CDR3 is built from 15 residues.

This clonotype has a count of ten or more. The gene calls are TRBV10-3 and TRBJ2-7; D unclear. V was cut by 3 bases and J by 4 bases, with 4 bases left in between. Per the germline V gene, CDR1 is ENHRY and CDR2 is SYGVKD. The CDR3 contains 11 residues. This CDR3 is CAISEGYEQYF. The DNA for the CDR3 is TGTGCCATCAGTGAAGGTTACGAGCAGTACTTC.